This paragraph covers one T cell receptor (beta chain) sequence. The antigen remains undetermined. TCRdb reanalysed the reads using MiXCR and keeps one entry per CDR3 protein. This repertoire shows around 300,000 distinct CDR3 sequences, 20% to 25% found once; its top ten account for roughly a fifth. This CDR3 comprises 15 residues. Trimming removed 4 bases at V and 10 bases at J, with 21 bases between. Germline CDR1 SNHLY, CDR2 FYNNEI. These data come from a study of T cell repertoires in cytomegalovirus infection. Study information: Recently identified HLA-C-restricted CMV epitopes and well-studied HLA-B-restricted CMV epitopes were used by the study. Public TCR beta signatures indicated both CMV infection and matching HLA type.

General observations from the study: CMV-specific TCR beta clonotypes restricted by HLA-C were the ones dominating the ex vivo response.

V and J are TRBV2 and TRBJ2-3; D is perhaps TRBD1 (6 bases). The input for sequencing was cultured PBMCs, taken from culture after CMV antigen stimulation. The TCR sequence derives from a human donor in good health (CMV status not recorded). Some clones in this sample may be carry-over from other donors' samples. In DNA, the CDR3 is TGTGCCAGCAGTGTAAGGACAATTGGATCAGGGGCGCAGTATTTT. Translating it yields CASSVRTIGSGAQYF.